What follows is one T cell receptor beta chain and its context. What it binds is not known. Germline CDR1 and CDR2: SGHVS and FNYEAQ. The ends were cut back, 2 bases at V and 5 bases at J, with 18 bases in the middle. The CDR3 is 16 amino acids. These data originate in a study of cytomegalovirus exposure and HLA in healthy donors. Study-wide findings and caveats: A missense DCLRE1C variant was associated with V- and J-gene trimming of TCR beta chains in a later analysis, and an independent cohort replicated the association. In a later analysis, most CMV-associated TCR beta chains appeared HLA-restricted.

A multiplex PCR was run with 60 Vbeta primers and 13 Jbeta primers. The assay was immunoSEQ multiplex PCR, and TCRdb's table has in-frame clones only and misses some. In the table there are about 140,000 clones, 70% to 80% of which are singletons. Sequenced sample: PBMCs. This receptor was taken from a male donor in good health and CMV-seronegative. This rearrangement joins TRBV7-6 to TRBJ2-5; the D gene is possibly TRBD2 (7 bases). In DNA, the CDR3 is TGTGCCAGCAGCTTAAATTCTGCGGGGGCCATGGAGACCCAGTACTTC. Protein product: CASSLNSAGAMETQYF.